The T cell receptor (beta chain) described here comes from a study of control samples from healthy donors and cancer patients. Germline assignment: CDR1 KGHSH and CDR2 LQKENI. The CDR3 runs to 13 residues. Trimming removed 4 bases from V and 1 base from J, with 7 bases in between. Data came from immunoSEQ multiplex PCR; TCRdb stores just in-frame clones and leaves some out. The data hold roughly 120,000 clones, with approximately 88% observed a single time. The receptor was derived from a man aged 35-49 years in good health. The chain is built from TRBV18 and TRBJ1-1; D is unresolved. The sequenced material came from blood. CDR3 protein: CASSLRGNTEAFF. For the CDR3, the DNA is TGTGCCAGCTCACTCCGGGGGAACACTGAAGCTTTCTTT.